This T cell receptor beta chain derives from a study of blood T cell repertoires in COVID-19. Trimming pared 1 base from V and 1 base from J, leaving 11 bases between. This CDR3 contains 15 residues. The germline V gene has CDR1 KGHSH and CDR2 LQKENI. Profiling relied on immunoSEQ multiplex PCR, and the TCRdb table lists in-frame clones only, not all of them. The sample records some 160,000 clones, approximately 90% being singletons. V is TRBV18 and J is TRBJ2-7; possible D gene TRBD2, 6 bases. Sequenced input: peripheral blood. This receptor was taken from a woman in her 70s with COVID-19, enrolled during active disease. CDR3: CASSPQEGLSYEQYF. The CDR3, as DNA: TGTGCCAGCTCACCACAGGAGGGACTTTCCTACGAGCAGTACTTC.